The rows below give T cell receptor beta chains drawn from one sample of a study of T cell responses to AZD1222 COVID-19 vaccine. The assay was immunoSEQ multiplex PCR, and TCRdb's table has in-frame clones only and misses some. The sample consists of approximately 170,000 clones, 80% to 90% of them appearing once. The source was peripheral blood, collected 28 days after the second AZD1222 dose. Receptors were obtained from an adult who received the AZD1222 COVID-19 vaccine. The CDR3 runs from the conserved cysteine through the conserved F or W. Fields, in order: V gene, clone size, D gene, J gene, CDR3 DNA, CDR3 protein. D genes are given only for firm matches. Where a row states a size, it is once, few, many or the class of an expanded clone; other rows omit it.

TRBV28	-	-	TRBJ1-2	TGTGCCAGCAGTTTAGGATTACGGGGGGGCTACACCTTC	CASSLGLRGGYTF
TRBV10-3	-	TRBD1	TRBJ1-6	TGTGCCATCAGCCCGGGACAGGGGTCGTCACCCCTCCACTTT	CAISPGQGSSPLHF
TRBV11-2	-	TRBD1	TRBJ2-6	TGTGCCAGCAGCTTAGGACAGGGGGCATCTGGGGCCAACGTCCTGACTTTC	CASSLGQGASGANVLTF
TRBV12-3/TRBV12-4	-	-	TRBJ1-1	TGTGCCAGCAGTTTAATCTTTCCGGGTGAAGCTTTCTTT	CASSLIFPGEAFF
TRBV5-1	-	-	TRBJ1-2	TGCGCCAGCAGCGCCGGGAATGGAGGTTATGGCTACACCTTC	CASSAGNGGYGYTF
TRBV5-4	-	-	TRBJ1-2	TGTGCCAGCAGCTTGGATCGAAAAAGGGCTGTTTTC	CASSLDRKRAVF
TRBV6-8	-	-	TRBJ2-1	TGTGCCAGCAGTTACTCGGTTAAGGGGATGGTGGGAAACAATGAGCAGTTCTTC	CASSYSVKGMVGNNEQFF
TRBV7-9	-	-	TRBJ1-2	TGTGCCAGCAGCCCCCTGAACGTTTATGGCTACACCTTC	CASSPLNVYGYTF
TRBV24-1	-	-	TRBJ1-1	TGTGCCACCAGTGATTCTCGGGTAGCGGCTGAAGCTTTCTTT	CATSDSRVAAEAFF
TRBV19	-	TRBD1	TRBJ1-4	TGTGCCAGTAGTACCGGGACAGAAAATGAAAAACTGTTTTTT	CASSTGTENEKLFF
TRBV3-1/TRBV3-2	-	TRBD1	TRBJ1-4	TGTGCCAGCAGCCTGAGAAACAGGGGGAATGAAAAACTGTTTTTT	CASSLRNRGNEKLFF
TRBV7-3	-	-	TRBJ2-1	TGTGCCAGCAGCTTACGGGGTAACAATGAGCAGTTCTTC	CASSLRGNNEQFF
TRBV18	-	-	TRBJ2-7	TGTGCCAGCTCCCTAGAATCCAACGAGCAGTACTTC	CASSLESNEQYF
TRBV3-1/TRBV3-2	-	TRBD2	TRBJ2-5	TGTGCCAGCAGCCAAATAGTGGGGGGACTAGCTCCAGAGACCCAGTACTTC	CASSQIVGGLAPETQYF
TRBV6-5	-	-	TRBJ1-1	TGTGCCAGCAGGACCCCCGGGCGGAACACTGAAGCTTTCTTT	CASRTPGRNTEAFF
TRBV5-1	-	-	TRBJ2-7	TGCGCCAGCAGCTTGGCGGGTTCAAACTACGAGCAGTACTTC	CASSLAGSNYEQYF
TRBV19	-	TRBD1	TRBJ1-5	TGTGCCAGTAGTATCAGGGGGGAGGGCAATCAGCCCCAGCATTTT	CASSIRGEGNQPQHF
TRBV5-5	-	TRBD1	TRBJ1-2	TGTGCCAGCAGCGCTGCAGGGGGCAACTATGGCTACACCTTC	CASSAAGGNYGYTF
TRBV3-1/TRBV3-2	-	-	TRBJ2-2	TGTGCCAGCAGCCAAGGTCCCAGGGGGAACACCGGGGAGCTGTTTTTT	CASSQGPRGNTGELFF
TRBV12-3/TRBV12-4	-	-	TRBJ1-5	TGTGCCAGCAGTTTAGGGGCCAAATCCGGGTTGCATTTT	CASSLGAKSGLHF
TRBV15	-	TRBD2	TRBJ2-7	TGTGCCACCAGCAGAGCTCTGGCCATAGCGGGGGGGGCCACCTACGAGCAGTACTTC	CATSRALAIAGGATYEQYF
TRBV30	-	-	TRBJ2-7	TGTGCCTGGAGTTCGGGACAAGGTCAATCCTACGAGCAGTACTTC	CAWSSGQGQSYEQYF
TRBV6-2/TRBV6-3	-	TRBD1	TRBJ2-1	TGTGCCAGCAGTACCGGGACAGGAGGGGTCGATGAGCAGTTCTTC	CASSTGTGGVDEQFF
TRBV2	-	-	TRBJ1-1	TGTGCCAGCTCGGGGGGCGCACGGACTGAAGCTTTCTTT	CASSGGARTEAFF
TRBV24-1	-	-	TRBJ2-1	TGTGCCACCAGTGACCGCCGAGGGGGGAGATTAAATGAGCAGTTCTTC	CATSDRRGGRLNEQFF
TRBV12-3/TRBV12-4	-	-	TRBJ2-7	TGTGCCAGCAGTTTACCGTATGGCTCCGAGCAGTACTTC	CASSLPYGSEQYF
TRBV7-9	-	TRBD1	TRBJ2-7	TGTGCCAGCAGCTTCACCCCGGGACAGGGGGCCTACGAGCAGTACTTC	CASSFTPGQGAYEQYF
TRBV25-1	-	-	TRBJ2-1	TGTGCCAGCAGTGAACTAGGCGGGGTCTCCTACAATGAGCAGTTCTTC	CASSELGGVSYNEQFF
TRBV6-5	-	-	TRBJ1-5	TGTGCCAGCGTATACCAGATAATTAGCAATCAGCCCCAGCATTTT	CASVYQIISNQPQHF
TRBV11-2	-	TRBD2	TRBJ2-1	TGTGCCAGCAGCCTGGGACTAGTCAATGAGCAGTTCTTC	CASSLGLVNEQFF
TRBV5-1	-	-	TRBJ2-4	TGCGCCAGCAGCTTTGCCGGACAGATAAAGGGCATTCAGTACTTC	CASSFAGQIKGIQYF
TRBV6-5	-	-	TRBJ1-2	TGTGCCAGCAAAGCGGGACGGGTAACTAACTATGGCTACACCTTC	CASKAGRVTNYGYTF
TRBV13	-	-	TRBJ1-1	TGTGCCAGCAGCCTACGGGCCAGAACAGGGCTGAACACTGAAGCTTTCTTT	CASSLRARTGLNTEAFF
TRBV2	-	-	TRBJ2-6	TGTGCCAGCAGTGCGGAAGGGGCTTCCTCTGGGGCCAACGTCCTGACTTTC	CASSAEGASSGANVLTF
TRBV4-1	few	-	TRBJ1-6	TGCGCCAGCAGCCAAGATAGAGGGAATTCACCCCTCCACTTT	CASSQDRGNSPLHF
TRBV5-1	-	-	TRBJ1-1	TGCGCCAGCAGCTTGGGCCGACGATTGAACACTGAAGCTTTCTTT	CASSLGRRLNTEAFF
TRBV18	-	-	TRBJ1-1	TGTGCCAGCTCACCGCAGGGCACTGAAGCTTTCTTT	CASSPQGTEAFF
TRBV14	-	-	TRBJ1-4	TGTGCCAGCAGCCCCCGTTTGGATGAAAAACTGTTTTTT	CASSPRLDEKLFF
TRBV6-5	-	-	TRBJ1-1	TGTGCCAGCAGAGGGGCAGGAGCGAACACTGAAGCTTTCTTT	CASRGAGANTEAFF
TRBV4-2	once	-	TRBJ2-5	TGTGCCAGCAGCCAAGAAGGGGGGGACCAAGAGACCCAGTACTTC	CASSQEGGDQETQYF
TRBV28	-	-	TRBJ1-4	TGTGCCAGCAGTTTGGTGGGCCGGAATGAAAAACTGTTTTTT	CASSLVGRNEKLFF
TRBV24-1	-	-	TRBJ2-7	TGTGCCACCAGTGTCGGGGGCCCCGTCGAGCAGTACTTC	CATSVGGPVEQYF
TRBV5-1	-	-	TRBJ1-1	TGCGCCAGCAGCTTGGATAGGCTGGGAGGACGTGAAGCTTTCTTT	CASSLDRLGGREAFF
TRBV11-1	-	-	TRBJ1-6	TGTGCCAGCAGCCGTAATCGGGCAGCCTATAATTCACCCCTCCACTTT	CASSRNRAAYNSPLHF